This T cell receptor beta chain emerged from a study of neurological immune-mediated disorders. Time point in this sample: longitudinal time-point 3. Unsorted libraries were prepared from 2 million PBMCs that had been stored at -80 C. This clonotype has just a few counts. Its antigen is unknown. This CDR3 contains 11 residues. Per germline, CDR1 SQVTM and CDR2 ANQGSEA. V dropped 7 bases and J dropped 8 bases, with 12 bases sitting between them. 5'RACE with 10-nucleotide random UMIs generated the cDNA. Sequencing runs each generated in excess of 180 million TCR-beta sequences derived from 15-18 subjects. One entry per CDR3 protein, called by TCRdb with MiXCR from the 5' RACE reads. Among around 49,000 distinct CDR3 sequences listed, roughly an eighth were seen once. Regarding the study as a whole: Expanded clones shared no identical CDR3 amino acid sequences across subjects, which suggested private TCR-beta repertoires in all groups.

The sequencing sample was made of PBMCs. The clonotype was recovered from a male donor with HTLV-1-associated myelopathy (HAM/TSP). V is TRBV29-1 and J is TRBJ2-1; D unclear. The CDR3 coding sequence is TGCAGCGCCCGGACGTCCCATGAGCAGTTCTTC. This gives the protein CSARTSHEQFF.